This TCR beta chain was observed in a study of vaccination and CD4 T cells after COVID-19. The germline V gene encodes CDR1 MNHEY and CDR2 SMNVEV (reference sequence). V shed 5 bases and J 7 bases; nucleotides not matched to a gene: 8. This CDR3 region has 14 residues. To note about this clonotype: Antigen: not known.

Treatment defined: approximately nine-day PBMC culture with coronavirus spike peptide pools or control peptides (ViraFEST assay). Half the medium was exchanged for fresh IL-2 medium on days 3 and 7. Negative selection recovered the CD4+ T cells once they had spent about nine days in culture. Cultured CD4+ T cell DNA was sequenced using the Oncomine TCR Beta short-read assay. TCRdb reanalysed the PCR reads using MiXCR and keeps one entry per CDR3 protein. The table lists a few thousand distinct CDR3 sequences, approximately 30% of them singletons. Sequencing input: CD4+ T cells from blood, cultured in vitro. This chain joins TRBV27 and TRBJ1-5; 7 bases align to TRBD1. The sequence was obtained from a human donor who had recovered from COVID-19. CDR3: CASSKTGLRQPQHF. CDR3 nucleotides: TGTGCCAGCAGTAAGACAGGGCTCAGGCAGCCCCAGCATTTT.